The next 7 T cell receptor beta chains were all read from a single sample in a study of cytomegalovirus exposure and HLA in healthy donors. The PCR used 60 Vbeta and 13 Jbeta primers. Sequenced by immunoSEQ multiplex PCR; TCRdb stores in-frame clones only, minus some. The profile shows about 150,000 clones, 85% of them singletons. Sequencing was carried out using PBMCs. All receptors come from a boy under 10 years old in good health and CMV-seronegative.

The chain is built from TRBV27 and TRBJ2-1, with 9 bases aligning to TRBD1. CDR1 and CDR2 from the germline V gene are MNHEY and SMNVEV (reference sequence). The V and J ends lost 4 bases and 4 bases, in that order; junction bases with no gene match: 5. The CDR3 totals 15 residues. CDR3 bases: TGTGCCAGCAGTTCCTGGACAGGGGAATACAATGAGCAGTTCTTC. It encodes CASSSWTGEYNEQFF.

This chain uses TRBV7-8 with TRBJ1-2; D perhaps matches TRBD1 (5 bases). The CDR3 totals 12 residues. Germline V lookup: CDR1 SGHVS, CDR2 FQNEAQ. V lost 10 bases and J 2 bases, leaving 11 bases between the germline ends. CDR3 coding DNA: TGTGCCATTGGGGGGGAGAACTATGGCTACACCTTC. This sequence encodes CAIGGENYGYTF.

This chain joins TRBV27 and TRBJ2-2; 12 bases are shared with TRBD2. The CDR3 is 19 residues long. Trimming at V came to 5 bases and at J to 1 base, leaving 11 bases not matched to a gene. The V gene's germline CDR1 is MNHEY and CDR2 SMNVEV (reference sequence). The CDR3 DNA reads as TGTGCCAGCAGTGTACGGGCTAGCGGGAGGGCCAAGAACACCGGGGAGCTGTTTTTT. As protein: CASSVRASGRAKNTGELFF.

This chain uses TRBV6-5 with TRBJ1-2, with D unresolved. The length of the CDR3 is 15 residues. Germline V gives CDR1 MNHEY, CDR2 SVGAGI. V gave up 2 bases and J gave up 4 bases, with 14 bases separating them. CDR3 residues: CASSYELEGGYGYTF. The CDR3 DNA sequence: TGTGCCAGCAGTTACGAGCTAGAAGGAGGCTATGGCTACACCTTC.

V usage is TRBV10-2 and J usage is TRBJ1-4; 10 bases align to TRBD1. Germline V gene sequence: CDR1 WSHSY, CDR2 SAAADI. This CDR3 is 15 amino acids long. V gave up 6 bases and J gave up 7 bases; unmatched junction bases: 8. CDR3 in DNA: TGCGCCAGCAGAGGACAGGGGGGGCGGGGTGAAAAACTGTTTTTT. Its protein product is CASRGQGGRGEKLFF.

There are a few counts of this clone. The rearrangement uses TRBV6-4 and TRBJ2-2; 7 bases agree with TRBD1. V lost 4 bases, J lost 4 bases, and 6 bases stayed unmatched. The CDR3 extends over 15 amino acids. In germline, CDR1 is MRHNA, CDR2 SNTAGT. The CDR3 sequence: CASSAGTDPTGELFF. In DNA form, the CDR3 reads TGTGCCAGCAGTGCCGGGACAGATCCCACCGGGGAGCTGTTTTTT.

CDR3 protein: CASSETGTGDYEQYF. CDR3 bases: TGTGCCAGCAGTGAAACCGGGACTGGAGACTACGAGCAGTACTTC. V and J are TRBV9 and TRBJ2-7, with D maybe TRBD2 (6 bases). Germline V gene data show CDR1 as SGDLS and CDR2 as YYNGEE. The V end lost 5 bases, the J end lost 3 bases, and 18 bases lay between the germline ends. CDR3 length equals 15 residues.